These 15 T cell receptor beta chains originate from one sample sequenced in a study of identical twins. One entry per CDR3 protein, called by TCRdb with MiXCR from the 5' RACE reads. The table shows over 600,000 distinct CDR3 sequences, with around 20% occurring only once. The same sample was also used in a study of T cells expressing NK-cell markers.

Specimen: PBMCs. These receptor sequences come from a woman younger than 30 in good health.

This sequence joins TRBV12-3 or TRBV12-4 and TRBJ2-7; D gene unclear. This CDR3 contains 13 residues. The germline V and J ends were trimmed by 8 bases and 5 bases, with 16 bases remaining between them. CDR3 nucleotide sequence: TGTGCCAGCGGACCTGTTCCTTACAACGAGCAGTACTTC. This sequence encodes CASGPVPYNEQYF.

This clonotype occurred many times. The chain combines TRBV29-1 with TRBJ2-1, with D perhaps matching TRBD2 (5 bases). Looked up from germline, CDR1 is SQVTM and CDR2 is ANQGSEA. The CDR3 spans 11 residues. V lost 4 bases, J lost 7 bases, and 8 bases lay in between. CDR3 residues: CSVGRHNEQFF. The CDR3 DNA reads TGCAGCGTTGGGAGGCATAATGAGCAGTTCTTC.

This clonotype was picked up many times. This chain connects TRBV9 to TRBJ2-7; D gene uncertain. CDR1 and CDR2 from the germline V gene are SGDLS and YYNGEE. Trimming took off 0 bases at V and 0 bases at J, with 7 bases between the two ends. The CDR3 totals 14 residues. This CDR3 reads CASSVAPSSYEQYF. DNA of the CDR3: TGTGCCAGCAGCGTAGCCCCCTCCTCCTACGAGCAGTACTTC.

This chain joins TRBV12-3 or TRBV12-4 and TRBJ2-5, with a tentative D call TRBD2 (6 bases). This CDR3 region has 17 residues. The V gene lost 4 bases and the J gene lost 1 base, with 19 bases spanning the gap. Here the CDR3 reads CASSSPWGPGGQETQYF. CDR3 nucleotides: TGTGCCAGCAGTTCCCCCTGGGGACCCGGGGGCCAAGAGACCCAGTACTTC.

This clonotype was counted between two and nine times. This chain uses TRBV20-1 with TRBJ2-5; 8 bases fit TRBD1. This CDR3 comprises 14 residues. Trimming removed 1 base from V and 4 bases from J; junction bases left unmatched: 5. Germline CDR1 reads DFQATT; CDR2 reads SNEGSKA (reference sequence). In DNA, the CDR3 is TGCAGTGCTAGAGCCCAGGGGGCTCTAGAGACCCAGTACTTC. This sequence encodes CSARAQGALETQYF.

This clonotype was counted between two and nine times. The CDR3: CSADIPGTQGYTF. For the CDR3, the DNA is TGCAGTGCCGACATCCCCGGGACCCAAGGCTACACCTTC. The chain couples TRBV20-1 to TRBJ1-2; D may be TRBD1 (5 bases). V was shortened by 6 bases and J by 8 bases, with 19 bases between the two germline ends. This CDR3 has 13 residues. Germline values: CDR1 DFQATT, CDR2 SNEGSKA (reference sequence).

This clonotype was seen only a few times. The chain couples TRBV12-3 or TRBV12-4 to TRBJ2-7; D possibly uses TRBD1 or TRBD2 (5 bases each). CDR3 size: 15 residues. Trimming stripped 5 bases from V and 4 bases from J, with 18 bases between. In DNA, the CDR3 is TGTGCCAGCAGTCATCAGGGAGAATCGCGTTACGAGCAGTACTTC. This sequence encodes CASSHQGESRYEQYF.

The chain joins TRBV10-1 to TRBJ2-5; TRBD2 is a possible D gene (7 bases). Germline V lookup: CDR1 WNHNN, CDR2 SYGVQD (reference sequence). CDR3 length: 17 amino acids. V was trimmed by 4 bases and J by 5 bases, leaving 23 bases between them. The CDR3 nucleotides are TGCGCCAGCAGTGTTGGTCGGGGGGCAGGACCATCGGAGACCCAGTACTTC. Its protein is CASSVGRGAGPSETQYF.

This clonotype appeared a few times. The CDR3, as DNA: TGCGCCAGCAGCCCAGAGAGGGCGCTAGCGGGGGAGACCCAGTACTTC. Its translation: CASSPERALAGETQYF. V and J are TRBV5-1 and TRBJ2-5, with TRBD2 matching 9 bases. This CDR3 has 16 residues. CDR1 and CDR2 from the germline V gene are SGHRS and YFSETQ. V lost 4 bases and J lost 5; bases outside the gene matches: 12.

In this sample, this clonotype turned up a few times. This chain connects TRBV4-1 to TRBJ1-4; D gene uncertain. Germline V CDR1 and CDR2: MGHRA, YSYEKL. This CDR3 is 15 amino acids long. Deletions cut 0 bases from V and 7 bases from J, with 12 bases between. The CDR3 spells CASSQEGGGGEKLFF. The CDR3 DNA reads TGCGCCAGCAGCCAAGAGGGCGGTGGTGGTGAAAAACTGTTTTTT.

The V call is TRBV12-3 or TRBV12-4, the J call TRBJ1-3, with TRBD1 as a possible D gene (6 bases). The V end lost 5 bases, the J end lost 2 bases, and 13 bases lay between the germline ends. The CDR3 extends over 15 amino acids. The CDR3 nucleotides read TGTGCCAGCAGTCCTCGATACAGGGCTGGAAACACCATATATTTT. Translated, it gives CASSPRYRAGNTIYF.

J is TRBJ2-7 and V is TRBV6-5; 8 bases map to TRBD1. This CDR3 has 15 residues. J lost 4 bases, V lost 0 bases, and 5 bases had no gene match. Germline V CDR1 and CDR2: MNHEY, SVGAGI. CDR3 region: CASSYSAGQEYEQYF. In nucleotides, the CDR3 is TGTGCCAGCAGTTACTCGGCGGGACAGGAATACGAGCAGTACTTC.

This sequence joins TRBV30 and TRBJ2-1, with 9 bases matching TRBD2. With V trimmed by 2 bases and J by 4 bases, 9 bases remained unmatched. The CDR3 is made up of 16 amino acids. Germline V CDR1 and CDR2: GTSNPN, SVGIG (reference sequence). CDR3 region: CAWSYRGLAGYNEQFF. As DNA, the CDR3 is TGTGCCTGGAGTTACCGGGGCCTAGCGGGATACAATGAGCAGTTCTTC.

The chain joins TRBV12-3 or TRBV12-4 to TRBJ2-6; D gene uncertain. This CDR3 is built from 16 residues. The ends were cut back, 6 bases at V and 0 bases at J, with 12 bases in the middle. The CDR3 loop is CASRRQRYSGANVLTF. CDR3 DNA sequence: TGTGCCAGCAGGCGGCAGAGATACTCTGGGGCCAACGTCCTGACTTTC.

This chain joins TRBV29-1 and TRBJ2-7; a possible D gene is TRBD2 (6 bases). Germline CDR1 reads SQVTM; CDR2 reads ANQGSEA. The V end was cut by 4 bases, the J end by 5 bases, with 12 bases between. The CDR3 is 12 residues long. In DNA, the CDR3 is TGCAGCGTTGCAGGAGGGAGCGACGAGCAGTACTTC. Translation gives CSVAGGSDEQYF.